This T cell receptor beta chain emerged from a study of shared clonotypes between healthy human individuals. Every donor was a Caucasian adult from Nashville, Tennessee. Genomic DNA for unsorted samples was obtained from about 90 million PBMCs. The replicate PCRs on unsorted PBMC were given about 0.3 ug DNA, which is approximately 30,000 T cell genomes. Bulk PBMC genomic DNA spanned ten immunoSEQ deep plates. Clones were sequenced by immunoSEQ multiplex PCR, and TCRdb holds only the in-frame ones, with some missing. The table records some 490,000 clones, about 85% of them present only once. Trimming took off 7 bases at V and 4 bases at J, with 19 bases between the two ends. CDR3 length equals 14 residues. Germline values: CDR1 SQVTM, CDR2 ANQGSEA.

The sample taken for sequencing was PBMCs. The rearrangement joins TRBV29-1 to TRBJ1-1; D is possibly TRBD1 (6 bases). The clonotype originates from a woman in her thirties or forties in good health. Some clones in this sample may be carry-over from other donors' samples. The CDR3 here is CSASFGIGGTEAFF. CDR3 sequence (DNA): TGCAGCGCCTCCTTCGGGATAGGGGGCACTGAAGCTTTCTTT.